The clone carrying this T cell receptor beta chain counts as medium-sized (0.01 to 0.1%) by frequency. The antigen is undetermined. CD45RO-CCR7+CD27+CD95- defined naive CD8+ T cells. The record originates from a study of CXCR3-negative and CXCR3-positive naive CD8 T cells. Study conclusions and caveats: Memory cells differed in TRBV-TRBJ usage, but naive CXCR3-negative and CXCR3-positive cells had similar usage. Comparably high diversity was seen in both naive subsets, and much lower diversity in memory CD8+ cells. A higher hydrophobicity marked the TRB CDR3s of CXCR3-positive naive cells versus CXCR3-negative naive cells.

The TRB libraries of cDNA were built by UMI-labeled 5' RACE. From its re-call of the 5' RACE reads, TCRdb lists each CDR3 protein once, without DNA. The sample is made up of approximately 58,000 distinct CDR3 sequences, and the top ten hold 0.42% of it. Looked up from germline, CDR1 is SSHAT and CDR2 is FNYEAQ (reference sequence). The CDR3 length is 16 residues. The TCR was taken from a human donor in good health. Some clones in this sample may be carry-over from other donors' samples. The gene calls are TRBV7-7 and TRBJ2-5; the TRBD1 assignment by TCRdb is unverifiable without DNA. Material: naive CXCR3- CD8+ T cells from blood. Noted subset: CD45RO-CCR7+CD27+CD95- naive CD8+ T cells lacking CXCR3 (TNR3-). The CDR3 here is CASSVVGVPFEETQYF.